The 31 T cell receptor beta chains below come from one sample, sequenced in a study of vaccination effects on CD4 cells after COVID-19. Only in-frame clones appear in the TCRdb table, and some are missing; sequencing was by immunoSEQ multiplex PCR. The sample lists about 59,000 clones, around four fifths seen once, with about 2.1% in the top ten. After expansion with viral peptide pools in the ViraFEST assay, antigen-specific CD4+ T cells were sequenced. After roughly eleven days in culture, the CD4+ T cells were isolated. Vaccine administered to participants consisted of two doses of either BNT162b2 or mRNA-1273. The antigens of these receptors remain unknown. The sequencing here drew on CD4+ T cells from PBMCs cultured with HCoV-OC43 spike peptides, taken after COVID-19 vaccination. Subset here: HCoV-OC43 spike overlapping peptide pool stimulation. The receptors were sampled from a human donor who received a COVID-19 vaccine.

CDR3 protein: CASSPDPAREQYV. The DNA for the CDR3 is TGTGCCAGCAGCCCGGACCCGGCTAGGGAGCAGTACGTC. The chain employs TRBV5-4 and TRBJ2-7; D not certain. Germline CDR1 and CDR2: SGHNT and YYREEE (reference sequence). This CDR3 region has 13 residues. Trimming removed 4 bases at V and 7 bases at J, with 15 bases between.

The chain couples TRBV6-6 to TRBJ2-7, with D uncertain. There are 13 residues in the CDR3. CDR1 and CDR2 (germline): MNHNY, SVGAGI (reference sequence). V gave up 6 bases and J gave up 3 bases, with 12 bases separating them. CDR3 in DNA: TGTGCCAGCAGGATCGGGCAATTCTACGAGCAGTACGTC. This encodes CASRIGQFYEQYV.

Here the CDR3 reads CASSEWGPNSGNTIYF. CDR3 bases: TGTGCCAGCAGTGAATGGGGCCCCAACTCTGGAAACACCATATATTTT. The V gene is TRBV2, the J gene TRBJ1-3, with D perhaps TRBD1 (5 bases). There are 16 residues in the CDR3. Trimming left V 2 bases short and J 0 bases short, with 11 bases between. Germline CDR1 and CDR2: SNHLY and FYNNEI.

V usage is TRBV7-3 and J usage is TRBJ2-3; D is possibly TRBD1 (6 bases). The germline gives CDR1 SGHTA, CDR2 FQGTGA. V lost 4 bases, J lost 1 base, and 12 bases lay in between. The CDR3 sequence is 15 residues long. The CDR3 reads CASSSQGLRTDTQYF. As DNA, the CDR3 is TGTGCCAGCAGCTCTCAGGGGTTACGCACAGATACGCAGTATTTT.

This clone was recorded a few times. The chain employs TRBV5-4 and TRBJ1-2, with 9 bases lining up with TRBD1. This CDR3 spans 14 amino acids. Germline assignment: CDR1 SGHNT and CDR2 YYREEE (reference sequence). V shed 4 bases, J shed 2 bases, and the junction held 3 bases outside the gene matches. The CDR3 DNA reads TGTGCCAGCAGCCGGGACAGGGTGAACTATGGCTACACCTTC. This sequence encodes CASSRDRVNYGYTF.

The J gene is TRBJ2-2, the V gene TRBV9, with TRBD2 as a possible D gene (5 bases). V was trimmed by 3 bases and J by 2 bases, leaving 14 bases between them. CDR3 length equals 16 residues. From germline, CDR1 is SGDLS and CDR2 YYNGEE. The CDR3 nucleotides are TGTGCCAGCAGCGCTAAAGGACTCATTAACACCGGGGAGCTGTTTTTT. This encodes CASSAKGLINTGELFF. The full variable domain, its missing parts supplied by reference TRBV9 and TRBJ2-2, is DSGVTQTPKHLITATGQRVTLRCSPRSGDLSVYWYQQSLDQGLQFLIQYYNGEERAKGNILERFSAQQFPDLHSELNLSSLELGDSALYFCASSAKGLINTGELFFGEGSRLTVL.

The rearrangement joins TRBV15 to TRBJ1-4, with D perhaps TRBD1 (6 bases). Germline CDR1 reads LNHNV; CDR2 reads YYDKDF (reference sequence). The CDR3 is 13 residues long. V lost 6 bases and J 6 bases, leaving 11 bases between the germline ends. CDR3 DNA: TGTGCCACCAGGGGACAAATTTATGAAAAACTGTTTTTT. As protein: CATRGQIYEKLFF. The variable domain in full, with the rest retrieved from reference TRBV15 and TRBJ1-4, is DAMVIQNPRYQVTQFGKPVTLSCSQTLNHNVMYWYQQKSSQAPKLLFHYYDKDFNNEADTPDNFQSRRPNTSFCFLDIRSPGLGDTAMYLCATRGQIYEKLFFGSGTQLSVL.

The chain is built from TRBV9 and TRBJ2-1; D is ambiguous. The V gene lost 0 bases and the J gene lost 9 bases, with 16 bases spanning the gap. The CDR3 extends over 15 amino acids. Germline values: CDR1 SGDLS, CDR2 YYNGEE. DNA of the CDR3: TGTGCCAGCAGCGTAGCTGGCACTTATCCAGTTGAGCAGTTCTTC. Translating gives CASSVAGTYPVEQFF.

CDR3 sequence (DNA): TGTGCCAGCAGCCCCGGGGGGGCCGGGGAGACCCAGTACTTC. Its protein product is CASSPGGAGETQYF. The rearrangement uses TRBV7-3 and TRBJ2-5, with 8 nucleotides matching TRBD2. V shed 5 bases, J shed 5 bases, and the junction held 7 bases outside the gene matches. This CDR3 comprises 14 residues. Germline values: CDR1 SGHTA, CDR2 FQGTGA.

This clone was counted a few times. The CDR3 nucleotides read TGTGCCAGCAGCCAGCAGTATAATTCACCCCTCCACTTT. It yields the protein CASSQQYNSPLHF. This rearrangement joins TRBV3-1 (or the pseudogene TRBV3-2) to TRBJ1-6, with no clear D. The germline V gene has CDR1 LGHDT and CDR2 YNNKEL (reference sequence). V was clipped by 3 bases and J by 4 bases, with 4 bases between them. The CDR3 extends over 13 amino acids.

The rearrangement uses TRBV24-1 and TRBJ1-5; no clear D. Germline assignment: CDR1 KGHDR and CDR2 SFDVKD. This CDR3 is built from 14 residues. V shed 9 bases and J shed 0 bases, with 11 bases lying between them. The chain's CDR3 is CATGGSDSNQPQHF. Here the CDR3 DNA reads TGTGCCACCGGAGGATCCGATAGCAATCAGCCCCAGCATTTT.

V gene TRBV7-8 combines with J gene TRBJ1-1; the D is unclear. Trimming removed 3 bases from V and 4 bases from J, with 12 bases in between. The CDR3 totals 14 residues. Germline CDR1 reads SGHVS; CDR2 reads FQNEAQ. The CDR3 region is CASSFVELSTEAFF. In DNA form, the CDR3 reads TGTGCCAGCAGCTTTGTGGAATTAAGCACTGAAGCTTTCTTT.

Written as DNA, the CDR3 is TGTGCCAGCAGACCCGGGACAGGCTTAGCCGGGGAGCTGTTTTTT. Encoded protein: CASRPGTGLAGELFF. The rearrangement joins TRBV7-2 to TRBJ2-2; 8 bases align to TRBD1. V lost 6 bases and J lost 6; bases outside the gene matches: 9. Germline lookup yields CDR1 SGHTA and CDR2 FQGNSA. The length of the CDR3 is 15 residues.

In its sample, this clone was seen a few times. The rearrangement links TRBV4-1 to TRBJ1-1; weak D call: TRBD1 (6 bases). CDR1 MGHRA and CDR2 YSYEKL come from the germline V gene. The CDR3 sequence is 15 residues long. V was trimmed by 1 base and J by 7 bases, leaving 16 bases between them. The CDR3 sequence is CASSQGQGRMGEAFF. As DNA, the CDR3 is TGCGCCAGCAGCCAAGGCCAGGGGAGAATGGGTGAAGCTTTCTTT.

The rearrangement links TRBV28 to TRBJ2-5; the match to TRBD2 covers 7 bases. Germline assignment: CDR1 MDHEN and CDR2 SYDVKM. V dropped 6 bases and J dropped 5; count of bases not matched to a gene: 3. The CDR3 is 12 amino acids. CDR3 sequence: CASRGGAETQYF. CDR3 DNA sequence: TGTGCCAGCAGGGGAGGGGCCGAGACCCAGTACTTC.

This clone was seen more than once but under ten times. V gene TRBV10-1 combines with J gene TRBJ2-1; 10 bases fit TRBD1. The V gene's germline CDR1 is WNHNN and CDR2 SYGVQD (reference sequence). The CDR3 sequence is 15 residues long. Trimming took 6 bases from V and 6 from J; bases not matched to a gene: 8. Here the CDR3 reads CASSPGTGAINEQFF. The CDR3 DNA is TGCGCCAGCAGCCCCGGGACAGGGGCGATCAATGAGCAGTTCTTC.

The CDR3 bases are TGCAGCGTTATTTTGCGGGAAAAACTGTTTTTT. Translating it yields CSVILREKLFF. The gene calls are TRBV29-1 and TRBJ1-4; no definite D call. V was trimmed by 5 bases and J by 8 bases, leaving 9 bases between them. The CDR3 spans 11 residues. Germline V lookup: CDR1 SQVTM, CDR2 ANQGSEA.

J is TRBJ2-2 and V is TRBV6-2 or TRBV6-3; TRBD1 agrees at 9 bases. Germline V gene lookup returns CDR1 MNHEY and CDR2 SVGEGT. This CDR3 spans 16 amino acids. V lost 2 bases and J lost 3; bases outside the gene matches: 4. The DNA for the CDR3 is TGTGCCAGCAGTTACCCGGGACAGGGTTACACCGGGGAGCTGTTTTTT. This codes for CASSYPGQGYTGELFF.

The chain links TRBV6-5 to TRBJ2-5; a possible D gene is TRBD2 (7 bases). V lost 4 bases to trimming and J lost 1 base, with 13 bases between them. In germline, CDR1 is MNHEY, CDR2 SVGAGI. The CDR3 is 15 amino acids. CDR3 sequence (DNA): TGTGCCAGCAGTTTCGGGGGGCGCTTCCAAGAGACCCAGTACTTC. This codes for CASSFGGRFQETQYF.

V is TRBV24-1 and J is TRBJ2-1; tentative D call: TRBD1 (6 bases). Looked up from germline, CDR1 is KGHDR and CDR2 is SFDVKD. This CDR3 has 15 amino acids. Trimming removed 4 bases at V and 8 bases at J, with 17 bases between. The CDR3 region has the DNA TGTGCCACCAGTGACCGAAATCAGGGGTCCCATGAGCAGTTCTTC. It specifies CATSDRNQGSHEQFF.

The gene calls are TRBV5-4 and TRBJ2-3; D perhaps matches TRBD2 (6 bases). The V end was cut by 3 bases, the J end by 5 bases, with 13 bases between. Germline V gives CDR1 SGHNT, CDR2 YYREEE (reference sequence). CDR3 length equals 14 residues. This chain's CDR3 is CASSSAGFRDTQYF. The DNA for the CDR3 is TGTGCCAGCAGCTCGGCGGGGTTCAGAGATACGCAGTATTTT.

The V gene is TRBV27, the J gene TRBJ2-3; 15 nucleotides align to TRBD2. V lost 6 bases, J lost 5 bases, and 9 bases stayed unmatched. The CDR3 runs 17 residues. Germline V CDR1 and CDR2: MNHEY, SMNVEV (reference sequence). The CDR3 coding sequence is TGTGCCAGCAGCCCCGGGACTAGCGGGGGGCCAGTAGATACGCAGTATTTT. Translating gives CASSPGTSGGPVDTQYF.

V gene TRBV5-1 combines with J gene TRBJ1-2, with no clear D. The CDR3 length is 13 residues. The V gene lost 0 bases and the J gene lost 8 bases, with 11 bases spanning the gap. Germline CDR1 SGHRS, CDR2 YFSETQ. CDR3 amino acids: CASSLDGLGGYTF. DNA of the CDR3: TGCGCCAGCAGCTTGGATGGGTTAGGCGGCTACACCTTC.

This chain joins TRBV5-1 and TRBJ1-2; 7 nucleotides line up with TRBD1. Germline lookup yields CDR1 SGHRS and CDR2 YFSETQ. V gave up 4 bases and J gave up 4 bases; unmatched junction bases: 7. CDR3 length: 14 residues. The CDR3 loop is CASSLGGRSYGYTF. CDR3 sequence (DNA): TGCGCCAGCAGCCTAGGGGGCAGAAGCTATGGCTACACCTTC.

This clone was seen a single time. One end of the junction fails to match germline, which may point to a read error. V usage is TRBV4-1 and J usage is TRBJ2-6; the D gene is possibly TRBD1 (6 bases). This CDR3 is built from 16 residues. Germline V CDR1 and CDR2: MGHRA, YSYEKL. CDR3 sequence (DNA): TGCGCCAGTAGCCAGGTATGGGACACTGGGGCCAACGTCCTGACTTTC. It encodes CASSQVWDTGANVLTF.

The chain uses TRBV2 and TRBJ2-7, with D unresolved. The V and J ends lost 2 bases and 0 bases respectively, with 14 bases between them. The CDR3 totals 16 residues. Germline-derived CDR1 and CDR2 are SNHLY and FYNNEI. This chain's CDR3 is CASSERSSLSSYEQYV. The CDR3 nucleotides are TGTGCCAGCAGTGAACGTTCCAGCTTGAGCTCCTACGAGCAGTACGTC.

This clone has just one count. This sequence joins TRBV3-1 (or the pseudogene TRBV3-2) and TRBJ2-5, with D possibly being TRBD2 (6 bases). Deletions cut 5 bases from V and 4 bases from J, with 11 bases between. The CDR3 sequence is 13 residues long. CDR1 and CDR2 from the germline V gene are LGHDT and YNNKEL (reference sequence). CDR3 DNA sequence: TGTGCCAGCAGCGGGCGGGGCCTAGAGACCCAGTACTTC. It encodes CASSGRGLETQYF.

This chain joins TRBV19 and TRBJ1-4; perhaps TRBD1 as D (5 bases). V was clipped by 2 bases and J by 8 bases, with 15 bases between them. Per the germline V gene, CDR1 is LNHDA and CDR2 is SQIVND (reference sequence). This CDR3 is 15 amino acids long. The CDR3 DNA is TGTGCCAGTAGTATAAGGGGCCAGGGAGGAGAAAAACTGTTTTTT. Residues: CASSIRGQGGEKLFF.

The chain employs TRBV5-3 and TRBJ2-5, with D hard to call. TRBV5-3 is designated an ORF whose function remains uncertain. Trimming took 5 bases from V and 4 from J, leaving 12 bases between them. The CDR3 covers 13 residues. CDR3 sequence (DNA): TGTGCCAGAAGTGCCCGCAACCTAGAGACCCAGTACTTC. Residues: CARSARNLETQYF.

CDR3 nucleotides: TGTGCCAGCACCCTGACTCAGGGGATCGGTGGCTACACCTTC. Its protein is CASTLTQGIGGYTF. The chain carries TRBV6-5 and TRBJ1-2; perhaps TRBD1 as D (6 bases). Germline loops: CDR1 MNHEY, CDR2 SVGAGI. Trimming removed 7 bases at V and 7 bases at J, with 19 bases between. The CDR3 consists of 14 residues.

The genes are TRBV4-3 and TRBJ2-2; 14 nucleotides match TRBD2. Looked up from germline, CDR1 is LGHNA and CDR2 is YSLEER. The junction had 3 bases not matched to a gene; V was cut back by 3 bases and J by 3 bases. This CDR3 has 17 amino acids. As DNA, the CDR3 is TGCGCCAGCAGCCAGGGACTAGCGGGGGTGTACACCGGGGAGCTGTTTTTT. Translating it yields CASSQGLAGVYTGELFF.